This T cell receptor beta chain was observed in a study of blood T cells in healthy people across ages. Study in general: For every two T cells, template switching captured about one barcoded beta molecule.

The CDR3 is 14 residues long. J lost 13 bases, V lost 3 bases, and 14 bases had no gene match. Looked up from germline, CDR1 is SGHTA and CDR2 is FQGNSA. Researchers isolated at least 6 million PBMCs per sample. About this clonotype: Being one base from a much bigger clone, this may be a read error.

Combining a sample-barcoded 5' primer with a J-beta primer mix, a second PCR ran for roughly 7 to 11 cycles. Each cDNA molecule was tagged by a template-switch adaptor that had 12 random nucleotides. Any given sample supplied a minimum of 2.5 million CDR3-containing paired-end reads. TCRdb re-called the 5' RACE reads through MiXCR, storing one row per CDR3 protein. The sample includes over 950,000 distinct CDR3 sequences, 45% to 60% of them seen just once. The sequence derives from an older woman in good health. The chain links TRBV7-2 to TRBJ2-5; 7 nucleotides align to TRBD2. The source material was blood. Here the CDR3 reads CASSFSGPPYELYF. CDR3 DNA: TGTGCCAGCAGCTTTAGCGGGCCTCCCTACGAGCTGTACTTC.